Each of the 15 T cell receptor beta chains below was sequenced from the same sample in a study of blood T cell repertoires in COVID-19. Profiling relied on immunoSEQ multiplex PCR, and the TCRdb table lists in-frame clones only, not all of them. The top ten hold 3.5% to 5% of the sample, which has approximately 250,000 clones, around 84% seen once. Sequenced input: PBMCs or T cells enriched from blood (not recorded which). The receptor set was obtained from a man aged 30 to 45 with acute COVID-19.

The chain joins TRBV19 to TRBJ1-6; TRBD1 might be the D (6 bases). The CDR3 covers 15 residues. Germline V lookup: CDR1 LNHDA, CDR2 SQIVND (reference sequence). V shed 2 bases and J shed 9 bases, with 14 bases lying between them. CDR3 DNA sequence: TGTGCCAGTAGTATATCGGGGGGCCGAGGTTCACCCCTCCACTTT. It specifies CASSISGGRGSPLHF.

This rearrangement joins TRBV7-3 to TRBJ2-1, with D possibly TRBD2 on 6 matching bases. Trimming stripped 5 bases from V and 1 base from J, with 18 bases between. CDR1 is SGHTA, CDR2 FQGTGA, per germline. The CDR3 length is 17 residues. Here the CDR3 DNA reads TGTGCCAGCAGCCGAAGAAGTCAGCGGGTGTCCTACAATGAGCAGTTCTTC. This encodes CASSRRSQRVSYNEQFF. The full variable domain, with the rest looked up from reference TRBV7-3 and TRBJ2-1, is GAGVSQTPSNKVTEKGKYVELRCDPISGHTALYWYRQSLGQGPEFLIYFQGTGAADDSGLPNDRFFAVRPEGSVSTLKIQRTERGDSAVYLCASSRRSQRVSYNEQFFGPGTRLTVL.

The rearrangement links TRBV7-8 to TRBJ2-7; D ambiguous. Trimming shortened V by 1 base and J by 2 bases, and 12 bases separated the two germline ends. The length of the CDR3 is 15 residues. Germline V gene sequence: CDR1 SGHVS, CDR2 FQNEAQ. The CDR3 spells CASSLEGRLAYEQYV. The CDR3 DNA reads as TGTGCCAGCAGCTTAGAAGGTCGACTGGCCTACGAGCAGTACGTC.

The rearrangement uses TRBV4-2 and TRBJ1-5, with 9 nucleotides matching TRBD1. J lost 4 bases, V lost 2 bases, and 6 bases had no gene match. The CDR3 extends over 16 amino acids. The V gene's germline CDR1 is LGHNA and CDR2 YNFKEQ. CDR3 in amino acids: CASSQLDRGRNQPQHF. The CDR3 DNA reads as TGTGCCAGCAGCCAATTGGACAGGGGTCGGAATCAGCCCCAGCATTTT.

The chain has TRBV5-1 and TRBJ2-2, with D perhaps matching TRBD1 (7 bases). V was trimmed by 3 bases and J by 4 bases, leaving 13 bases between them. CDR3 length: 15 residues. CDR1 is SGHRS and CDR2 is YFSETQ in the germline V gene. For the CDR3, the DNA is TGCGCCAGCAGCTGGAGGGGGCTGGGCACCGGGGAGCTGTTTTTT. Protein sequence: CASSWRGLGTGELFF. The variable domain in full, with the rest retrieved from reference TRBV5-1 and TRBJ2-2, is KAGVTQTPRYLIKTRGQQVTLSCSPISGHRSVSWYQQTPGQGLQFLFEYFSETQRNKGNFPGRFSGRQFSNSRSEMNVSTLELGDSALYLCASSWRGLGTGELFFGEGSRLTVL.

The chain links TRBV7-9 to TRBJ2-7; D gene ambiguous. The CDR3 length is 13 residues. V lost 4 bases and J lost 10, with 17 bases in between. Germline lookup yields CDR1 SEHNR and CDR2 FQNEAQ (reference sequence). CDR3 in amino acids: CASSSATRIGQYV. CDR3 bases: TGTGCCAGCAGCTCCGCGACTCGTATCGGACAGTACGTC.

This rearrangement joins TRBV29-1 to TRBJ1-3; D might be TRBD1 (6 bases). Germline lookup yields CDR1 SQVTM and CDR2 ANQGSEA. The V end lost 7 bases, the J end lost 0 bases, and 13 bases lay between the germline ends. The CDR3 sequence is 14 residues long. CDR3: CSAGGASSGNTIYF. In DNA, the CDR3 is TGCAGCGCCGGGGGGGCATCCTCTGGAAACACCATATATTTT.

The chain employs TRBV11-2 and TRBJ2-7; possible D gene TRBD2, 5 bases. Germline CDR1 SGHAT, CDR2 FQNNGV. This CDR3 is built from 15 residues. V lost 5 bases to trimming and J lost 4 bases, with 18 bases between them. Here the CDR3 reads CASSQDLLAAYEQYV. CDR3 sequence (DNA): TGTGCCAGCAGCCAAGACCTTCTAGCAGCTTACGAGCAGTACGTC.

The V and J genes are TRBV7-9 and TRBJ2-5, with a tentative D call TRBD2 (5 bases). This CDR3 region has 16 residues. Germline assignment: CDR1 SEHNR and CDR2 FQNEAQ (reference sequence). The V and J ends lost 1 base and 5 bases respectively, with 17 bases between them. The CDR3 region has the DNA TGTGCCAGCAGCTTAGGGGCAGCGTTGGGCGGGGAGACCCAGTACTTC. This codes for CASSLGAALGGETQYF.

CDR3 loop: CASSLQSGSTYEQYV. CDR3 in DNA: TGTGCCAGCAGTTTACAGAGCGGGTCCACCTACGAGCAGTACGTC. This sequence joins TRBV6-5 and TRBJ2-7; TRBD2 is a possible D gene (6 bases). This CDR3 comprises 15 residues. Trimming stripped 4 bases from V and 2 bases from J, with 15 bases between. Germline V gene lookup returns CDR1 MNHEY and CDR2 SVGAGI.

This clone has only a few counts. V usage is TRBV29-1 and J usage is TRBJ1-1, with D unclear. V shed 5 bases and J shed 4 bases, with 14 bases lying between them. This CDR3 is 13 amino acids long. Germline loops: CDR1 SQVTM, CDR2 ANQGSEA. The CDR3 here is CSVPGESTTEAFF. The CDR3 DNA reads as TGCAGCGTTCCCGGGGAATCGACCACTGAAGCTTTCTTT. The full variable domain, with the rest looked up from reference TRBV29-1 and TRBJ1-1, is SAVISQKPSRDICQRGTSLTIQCQVDSQVTMMFWYRQQPGQSLTLIATANQGSEATYESGFVIDKFPISRPNLTFSTLTVSNMSPEDSSIYLCSVPGESTTEAFFGQGTRLTVV.

The chain couples TRBV5-1 to TRBJ2-5, with TRBD2 identical over 8 bases. Germline V gives CDR1 SGHRS, CDR2 YFSETQ. The CDR3 runs to 14 residues. V lost 3 bases and J lost 1; bases outside the gene matches: 2. The CDR3 region has the DNA TGCGCCAGCAGCTCAGGGACTAGCCAAGAGACCCAGTACTTC. It codes for CASSSGTSQETQYF. Full variable domain (remainder filled in from reference TRBV5-1 and TRBJ2-5): KAGVTQTPRYLIKTRGQQVTLSCSPISGHRSVSWYQQTPGQGLQFLFEYFSETQRNKGNFPGRFSGRQFSNSRSEMNVSTLELGDSALYLCASSSGTSQETQYFGPGTRLLVL.

The chain is built from TRBV2 and TRBJ2-1; 9 nucleotides align to TRBD2. J lost 1 base, V lost 8 bases, and 6 bases had no gene match. The V gene's germline CDR1 is SNHLY and CDR2 FYNNEI. This CDR3 comprises 15 residues. Here the CDR3 reads CASQNLAGSYNEQFF. DNA of the CDR3: TGTGCCAGCCAAAACCTAGCGGGGTCCTACAATGAGCAGTTCTTC.

Written as DNA, the CDR3 is TGTGCCAGCAGCCACAGTCTCGGGGAGCTGTTTTTT. Translated: CASSHSLGELFF. The chain carries TRBV3-1 (or the pseudogene TRBV3-2) and TRBJ2-2; D not certain. Germline V CDR1 and CDR2: LGHDT, YNNKEL (reference sequence). The germline V and J ends were trimmed by 3 bases and 7 bases, with 6 bases remaining between them. The CDR3 contains 12 residues.

This clone was observed a single time. This chain joins TRBV28 and TRBJ1-3; 7 bases agree with TRBD1. Looked up from germline, CDR1 is MDHEN and CDR2 is SYDVKM. The CDR3 length is 16 residues. V gave up 4 bases and J gave up 0 bases; unmatched junction bases: 6. CDR3 nucleotide sequence: TGTGCCAGCAGTTGGGACAGTCCTCACTCTGGAAACACCATATATTTT. Translation gives CASSWDSPHSGNTIYF.